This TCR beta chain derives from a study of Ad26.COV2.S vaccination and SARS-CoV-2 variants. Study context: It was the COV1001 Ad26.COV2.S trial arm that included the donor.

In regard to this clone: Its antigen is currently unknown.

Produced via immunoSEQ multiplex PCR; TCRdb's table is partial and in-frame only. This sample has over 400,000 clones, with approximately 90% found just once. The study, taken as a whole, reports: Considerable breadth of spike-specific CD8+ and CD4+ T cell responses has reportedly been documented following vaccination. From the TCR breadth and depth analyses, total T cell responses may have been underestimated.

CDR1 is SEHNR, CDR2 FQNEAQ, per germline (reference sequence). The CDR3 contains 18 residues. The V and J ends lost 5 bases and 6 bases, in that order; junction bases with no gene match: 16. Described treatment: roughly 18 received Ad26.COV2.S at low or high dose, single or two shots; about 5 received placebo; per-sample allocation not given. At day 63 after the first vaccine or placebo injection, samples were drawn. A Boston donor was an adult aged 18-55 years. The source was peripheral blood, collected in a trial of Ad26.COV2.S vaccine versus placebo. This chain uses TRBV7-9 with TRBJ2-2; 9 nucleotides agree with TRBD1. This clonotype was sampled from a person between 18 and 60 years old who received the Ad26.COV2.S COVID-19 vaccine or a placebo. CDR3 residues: CASSNTMKRDRVSGELFF. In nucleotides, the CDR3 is TGTGCCAGCAGCAATACCATGAAGCGGGACAGGGTTTCCGGGGAGCTGTTTTTT.